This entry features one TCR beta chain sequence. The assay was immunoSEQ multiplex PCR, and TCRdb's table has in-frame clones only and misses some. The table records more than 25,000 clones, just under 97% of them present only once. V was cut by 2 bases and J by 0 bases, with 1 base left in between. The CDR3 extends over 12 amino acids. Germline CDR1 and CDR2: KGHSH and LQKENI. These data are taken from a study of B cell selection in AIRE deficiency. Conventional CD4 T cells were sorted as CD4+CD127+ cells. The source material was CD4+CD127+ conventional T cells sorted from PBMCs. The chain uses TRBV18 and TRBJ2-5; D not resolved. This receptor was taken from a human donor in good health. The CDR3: CASSPDQETQYF. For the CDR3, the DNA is TGTGCCAGCTCACCAGACCAAGAGACCCAGTACTTC.